Below are 15 T cell receptor beta chains sequenced from a single sample in a study of T cell changes during pregnancy in multiple sclerosis. Clones were read by immunoSEQ multiplex PCR, and TCRdb kept only the in-frame ones, dropping some. The sample has 65,000 to 85,000 clones, roughly nine tenths seen once. This specimen consisted of peripheral blood, obtained in the first trimester of pregnancy. All receptors come from a female donor in good health, enrolled as a control in a pregnancy study.

J is TRBJ1-4 and V is TRBV28; D may be TRBD1 (6 bases). Per germline, CDR1 MDHEN and CDR2 SYDVKM. Trimming took 4 bases from V and 7 from J, leaving 19 bases between them. This CDR3 spans 16 amino acids. CDR3 coding DNA: TGTGCCAGCAGTTCGATAACACAGGGAGCAGGTGAAAAACTGTTTTTT. Translating gives CASSSITQGAGEKLFF. The whole variable domain, remainder taken from reference TRBV28 and TRBJ1-4, is DVKVTQSSRYLVKRTGEKVFLECVQDMDHENMFWYRQDPGLGLRLIYFSYDVKMKEKGDIPEGYSVSREKKERFSLILESASTNQTSMYLCASSSITQGAGEKLFFGSGTQLSVL.

J is TRBJ2-7 and V is TRBV18; D perhaps matches TRBD1 (6 bases). Trimming pared 3 bases from V and 1 base from J, leaving 13 bases between. The CDR3 contains 15 residues. The germline V gene has CDR1 KGHSH and CDR2 LQKENI. As DNA, the CDR3 is TGTGCCAGCTCACCTAAGGTCCAGGGGTCCTACGAGCAGTACTTC. Translated: CASSPKVQGSYEQYF.

This chain joins TRBV18 and TRBJ1-5; 8 bases are shared with TRBD1. Germline CDR1 reads KGHSH; CDR2 reads LQKENI. V gave up 5 bases and J gave up 2 bases; unmatched junction bases: 8. The CDR3 covers 16 residues. In DNA form, the CDR3 reads TGTGCCAGCTCAGCCCAGGACAGGGCGGGCAATCAGCCCCAGCATTTT. Residues: CASSAQDRAGNQPQHF.

The chain employs TRBV7-2 and TRBJ1-6, with 7 bases fitting TRBD1. The CDR3 is 13 residues long. Germline CDR1 SGHTA, CDR2 FQGNSA. The ends lost 6 bases at V and 13 bases at J; junction bases unmatched: 9. CDR3 residues: CASRTSGGSPLHF. The CDR3 DNA reads as TGTGCCAGCAGGACTTCAGGGGGGTCGCCCCTCCACTTT.

This clone was recorded only once. The chain combines TRBV4-1 with TRBJ1-1; TRBD1 aligns across 12 bases. The V gene's germline CDR1 is MGHRA and CDR2 YSYEKL. The CDR3 contains 16 residues. Trimming at V came to 3 bases and at J to 10 bases, leaving 12 bases not matched to a gene. The CDR3 nucleotides are TGCGCCAGCAGCCAGGGACAGGGGGCGGCCCCATGGGTAGCTTTCTTT. It translates to CASSQGQGAAPWVAFF.

The chain uses TRBV6-6 and TRBJ2-7; 8 bases agree with TRBD1. Per germline, CDR1 MNHNY and CDR2 SVGAGI (reference sequence). The CDR3 loop spans 14 amino acids. Trimming at V came to 7 bases and at J to 1 base, leaving 6 bases not matched to a gene. CDR3 amino acids: CASNDRGASYEQYF. The CDR3 DNA reads as TGTGCCAGCAATGACAGGGGAGCTTCCTACGAGCAGTACTTC.

The J gene is TRBJ1-1, the V gene TRBV7-9, with TRBD1 matching 7 bases. The CDR3 loop spans 14 amino acids. After removal of 3 bases from V and 4 bases from J, the junction contained 5 bases not matched to a gene. From germline, CDR1 is SEHNR and CDR2 FQNEAQ (reference sequence). CDR3 bases: TGTGCCAGCAGCTTTCCGACAGGGCGCACTGAAGCTTTCTTT. Translation: CASSFPTGRTEAFF.

V usage is TRBV7-9 and J usage is TRBJ1-1, with 7 bases lining up with TRBD1. Germline V lookup: CDR1 SEHNR, CDR2 FQNEAQ (reference sequence). The V and J ends lost 5 bases and 1 base, in that order; junction bases with no gene match: 4. The CDR3 loop spans 14 amino acids. This CDR3 is CASSPRTGNTEAFF. CDR3 sequence (DNA): TGTGCCAGCAGCCCCCGGACAGGGAACACTGAAGCTTTCTTT.

The chain employs TRBV7-2 and TRBJ1-3; no clear D. Trimming took 0 bases from V and 0 from J, leaving 9 bases between them. Germline V gene data show CDR1 as SGHTA and CDR2 as FQGNSA. The CDR3 is 16 residues long. CDR3 residues: CASSLAWRSSGNTIYF. The DNA for the CDR3 is TGTGCCAGCAGCTTAGCGTGGAGGAGCTCTGGAAACACCATATATTTT.

The rearrangement links TRBV6-4 to TRBJ1-5, with D possibly being TRBD1 (6 bases). This CDR3 contains 15 residues. The germline V gene encodes CDR1 MRHNA and CDR2 SNTAGT. V lost 6 bases and J 5 bases, leaving 17 bases between the germline ends. The CDR3 reads CASSPLGGADQPQHF. The CDR3 DNA sequence: TGTGCCAGCAGCCCCCTTGGGGGGGCAGATCAGCCCCAGCATTTT.

The chain employs TRBV7-9 and TRBJ1-1; a weak D match, TRBD1 (5 bases). Trimming removed 2 bases at V and 5 bases at J, with 12 bases between. Germline V gene lookup returns CDR1 SEHNR and CDR2 FQNEAQ (reference sequence). This CDR3 is 14 amino acids long. CDR3 residues: CASSLTQGGTEAFF. The CDR3 DNA reads TGTGCCAGCAGCTTAACCCAGGGAGGAACTGAAGCTTTCTTT.

The chain links TRBV10-3 to TRBJ2-3; 7 nucleotides line up with TRBD2. Germline assignment: CDR1 ENHRY and CDR2 SYGVKD. J was trimmed by 4 bases and V by 0 bases; bases with no gene match: 13. The CDR3 contains 18 residues. The CDR3 region is CAISESTRREQGSDTQYF. For the CDR3, the DNA is TGTGCCATCAGTGAGTCTACACGGCGGGAGCAAGGGTCAGATACGCAGTATTTT.

The chain carries TRBV7-9 and TRBJ1-2, with D possibly TRBD1 on 5 matching bases. V gave up 2 bases and J gave up 0 bases, with 13 bases separating them. Looked up from germline, CDR1 is SEHNR and CDR2 is FQNEAQ (reference sequence). The CDR3 runs to 16 residues. The CDR3 reads CASSLSSTGPNYGYTF. CDR3 bases: TGTGCCAGCAGCTTAAGCTCTACAGGCCCTAACTATGGCTACACCTTC.

The chain employs TRBV19 and TRBJ1-1, with D unclear. The CDR3 has 11 residues. V shed 7 bases and J shed 11 bases, with 14 bases lying between them. Germline V lookup: CDR1 LNHDA, CDR2 SQIVND (reference sequence). This CDR3 reads CASTEGVWAFF. CDR3 DNA sequence: TGTGCCAGTACCGAAGGAGTTTGGGCTTTCTTT.

The V and J genes are TRBV4-2 and TRBJ2-2; TRBD2 is a possible D gene (6 bases). Germline V gene data show CDR1 as LGHNA and CDR2 as YNFKEQ. This CDR3 region has 17 residues. Between the trimmed V and J ends, which lost 6 bases and 6 bases, there was a span of 23 bases. The CDR3 DNA follows: TGTGCCAGCAGTTCAGTAATTGGAAAGCCGGGGGCCGGGGAGCTGTTTTTT. It encodes CASSSVIGKPGAGELFF.